Listed below are T cell receptor beta chains from one sample, sequenced in a study of blood T cell repertoires in COVID-19. Profiled with immunoSEQ multiplex PCR; TCRdb holds only in-frame clones, not every one. Altogether hundreds of thousands of clones are present, around 85% being singletons, with the ten largest covering 7.2%. Sequenced input: peripheral blood. Receptors originate from a human donor in a cohort sampled during active COVID-19. CDR3s include the opening cysteine and the closing phenylalanine or tryptophan. A D gene is named only where the DNA matches it firmly. Not every row has a clone size; where given, it reads once, few, many or a size class.

clone size | D gene | J gene | V gene | CDR3 protein | CDR3 DNA
NA | TRBD1 | TRBJ1-2 | TRBV2 | CASQGQGRGLRGYTF | TGTGCCAGCCAGGGACAGGGAAGAGGCCTTCGGGGCTACACCTTC
NA | NA | TRBJ2-3 | TRBV4-1 | CASSPGTRSDTQYF | TGCGCCAGCAGCCCGGGGACAAGATCCGATACGCAGTATTTT
NA | TRBD1 | TRBJ2-1 | TRBV10-3 | CAISEPGQGINPFF | TGTGCCATCAGTGAGCCGGGACAGGGGATCAATCCGTTCTTC
few | TRBD1 | TRBJ1-4 | TRBV6-2/TRBV6-3 | CASSYPTGIEATNEKLFF | TGTGCCAGCAGTTACCCGACAGGGATCGAAGCAACTAATGAAAAACTGTTTTTT
once | NA | TRBJ2-1 | TRBV3-1/TRBV3-2 | CASSHAVGVYNEQFF | TGTGCCAGCAGCCATGCCGTAGGGGTGTACAATGAGCAGTTCTTC
NA | TRBD1 | TRBJ1-5 | TRBV12-5 | CASGLARGRRPQHF | TGTGCTAGTGGTTTGGCCAGGGGGCGAAGGCCCCAGCATTTT
NA | TRBD1 | TRBJ1-2 | TRBV7-2 | CASSLVPGQGRNYGYTF | TGTGCCAGCAGCTTAGTACCCGGACAGGGGCGAAACTATGGCTACACCTTC
NA | TRBD2 | TRBJ2-7 | TRBV7-3 | CASSGGTSEGSEQYF | TGTGCCAGCAGCGGGGGGACTAGCGAAGGTTCCGAGCAGTACTTC
NA | NA | TRBJ2-3 | TRBV7-2 | CASSQLRDTQYF | TGTGCCAGCAGTCAACTGCGGGATACGCAGTATTTT
NA | NA | TRBJ2-3 | TRBV5-5 | CASSNRWVHTDTQYF | TGTGCCAGCAGCAACAGATGGGTCCACACAGATACGCAGTATTTT
NA | NA | TRBJ2-5 | TRBV5-6 | CASSLSLLQETQYF | TGTGCCAGCAGCTTGTCACTGCTCCAAGAGACCCAGTACTTC
NA | TRBD2 | TRBJ2-1 | TRBV7-9 | CASSWGLAGASSSYNEQFF | TGTGCCAGCAGCTGGGGACTAGCGGGGGCATCGAGCTCCTACAATGAGCAGTTCTTC
NA | TRBD1 | TRBJ2-7 | TRBV19 | CASSVGQYEQYF | TGTGCCAGTAGTGTGGGACAGTACGAGCAGTACTTC
NA | NA | TRBJ1-3 | TRBV5-1 | CASSLVGEGNTIYF | TGCGCCAGCAGCTTGGTCGGGGAAGGAAACACCATATATTTT
NA | TRBD1 | TRBJ2-7 | TRBV5-1 | CASRATAGGYEQYF | TGCGCCAGCCGGGCGACAGCAGGGGGCTACGAGCAGTACTTC
once | NA | TRBJ1-5 | TRBV27 | CATARGANQPQHF | TGTGCCACAGCCAGGGGCGCCAATCAGCCCCAGCATTTT
NA | TRBD2 | TRBJ2-2 | TRBV2 | CASIRGANTGELFF | TGTGCCAGCATACGGGGGGCGAACACCGGGGAGCTGTTTTTT
NA | NA | TRBJ1-1 | TRBV5-1 | CASSPGWVANEAFF | TGCGCCAGCAGCCCCGGGTGGGTGGCAAATGAAGCTTTCTTT
NA | NA | TRBJ1-1 | TRBV12-3/TRBV12-4 | CASSYRGGGRAFF | TGTGCCAGCAGTTACAGAGGGGGGGGCAGAGCTTTCTTT
once | NA | TRBJ2-5 | TRBV2 | CAGGTPGETQYF | TGTGCCGGGGGGACTCCCGGAGAGACCCAGTACTTC